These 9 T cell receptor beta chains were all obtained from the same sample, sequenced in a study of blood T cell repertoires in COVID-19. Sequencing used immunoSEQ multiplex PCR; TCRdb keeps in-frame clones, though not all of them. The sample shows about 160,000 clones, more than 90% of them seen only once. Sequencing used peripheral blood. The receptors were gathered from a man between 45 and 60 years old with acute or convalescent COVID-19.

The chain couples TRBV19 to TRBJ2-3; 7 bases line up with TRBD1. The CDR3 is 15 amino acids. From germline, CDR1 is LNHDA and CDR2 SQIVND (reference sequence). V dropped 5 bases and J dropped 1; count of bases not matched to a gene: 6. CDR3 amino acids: CASSQGVAGTDTQYF. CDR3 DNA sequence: TGTGCCAGTAGTCAGGGGGTTGCGGGCACAGATACGCAGTATTTT.

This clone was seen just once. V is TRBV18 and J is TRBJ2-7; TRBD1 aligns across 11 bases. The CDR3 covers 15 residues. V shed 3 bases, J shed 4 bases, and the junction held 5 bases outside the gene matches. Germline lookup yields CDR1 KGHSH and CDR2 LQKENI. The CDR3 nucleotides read TGTGCCAGCTCACCCTCCGGGACAGGGGGATACGAGCAGTACTTC. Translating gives CASSPSGTGGYEQYF.

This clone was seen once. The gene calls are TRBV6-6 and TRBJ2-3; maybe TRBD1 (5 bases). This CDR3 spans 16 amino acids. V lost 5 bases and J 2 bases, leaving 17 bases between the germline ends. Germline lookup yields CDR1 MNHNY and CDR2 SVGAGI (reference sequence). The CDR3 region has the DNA TGTGCCAGCAGTACCGGACACAACAAAATCACAGATACGCAGTATTTT. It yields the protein CASSTGHNKITDTQYF.

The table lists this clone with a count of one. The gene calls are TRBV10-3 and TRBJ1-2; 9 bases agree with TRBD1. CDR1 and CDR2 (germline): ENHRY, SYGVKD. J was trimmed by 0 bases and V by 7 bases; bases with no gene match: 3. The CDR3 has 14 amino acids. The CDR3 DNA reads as TGTGCCATCAAAGGGACAGGGACTAACTATGGCTACACCTTC. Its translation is CAIKGTGTNYGYTF.

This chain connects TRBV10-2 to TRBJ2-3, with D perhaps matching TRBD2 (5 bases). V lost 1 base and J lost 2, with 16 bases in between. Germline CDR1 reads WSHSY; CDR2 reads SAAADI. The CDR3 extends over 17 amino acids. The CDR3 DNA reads TGCGCCAGCAGTGAGTTTCCGAGGAGCGGTGACACAGATACGCAGTATTTT. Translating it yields CASSEFPRSGDTDTQYF.

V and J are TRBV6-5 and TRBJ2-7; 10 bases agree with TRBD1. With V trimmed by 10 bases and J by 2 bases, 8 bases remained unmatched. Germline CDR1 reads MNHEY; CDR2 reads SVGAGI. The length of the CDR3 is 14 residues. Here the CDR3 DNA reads TGTGCCAACTCTGAGGGACAGGGGACCTACGAGCAGTACGTC. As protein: CANSEGQGTYEQYV.

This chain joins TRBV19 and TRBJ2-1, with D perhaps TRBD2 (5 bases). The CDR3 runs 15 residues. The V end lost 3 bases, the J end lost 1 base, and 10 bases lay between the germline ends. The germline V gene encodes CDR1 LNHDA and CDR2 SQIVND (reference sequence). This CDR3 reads CASSIPPGSYNEQFF. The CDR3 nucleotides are TGTGCCAGTAGTATCCCCCCGGGGTCCTACAATGAGCAGTTCTTC.

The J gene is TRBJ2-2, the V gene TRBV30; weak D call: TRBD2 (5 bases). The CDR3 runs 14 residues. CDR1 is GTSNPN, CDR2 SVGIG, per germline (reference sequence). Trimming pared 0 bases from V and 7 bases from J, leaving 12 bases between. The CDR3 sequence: CAWSVDAGIGELFF. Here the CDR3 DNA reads TGTGCCTGGAGTGTAGATGCGGGTATCGGGGAGCTGTTTTTT.

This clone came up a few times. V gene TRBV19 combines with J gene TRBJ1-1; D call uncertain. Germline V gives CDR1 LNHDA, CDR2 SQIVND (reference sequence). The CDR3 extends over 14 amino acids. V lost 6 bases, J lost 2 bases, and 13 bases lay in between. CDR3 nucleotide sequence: TGTGCCAGTAGCGTCGGGTTCGTCAACACTGAAGCTTTCTTT. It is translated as CASSVGFVNTEAFF.